This TCR beta chain derives from a study of chemoradiotherapy in HPV16-positive cancers. Study-level information: Two HPV16-positive patients' cells yielded candidate HPV-specific clones and common motifs.

In germline, CDR1 is SGHTA, CDR2 FQGNSA. V was pared by 5 bases and J by 5 bases, with 10 bases of the junction left unmatched. The CDR3 is made up of 15 amino acids. General study results and limits: Non-HPV-specific T cells did not expand in tumors during treatment, whereas candidate HPV-specific clones and E7-related motifs did. Better recurrence-free survival went with HPV-responsive T-cell expansion in HPV16-positive patients. The functional HPV-specific definition rests on just two HPV16-positive patients.

TCRdb keeps only in-frame clones here, not all; method: immunoSEQ multiplex PCR. The table has some 13,000 clones, about 65% seen once. As concerns this clone: As yet, its antigen is unknown.

The biological material was taken from a patient who underwent chemoradiotherapy. V usage is TRBV7-2 and J usage is TRBJ2-5, with 8 bases aligning to TRBD1. This receptor was taken from a human donor with HPV-associated anogenital cancer. The DNA for the CDR3 is TGTGCCAGCAGCCAGTCCAGGGGGCTTGGGGAGACCCAGTACTTC. Translated, it gives CASSQSRGLGETQYF.